The 16 T cell receptor beta chains listed next were all sequenced from one sample in a study of blood T cell repertoires in COVID-19 (dated by TCRdb to 2019 to 2021). To prepare the library, the immunoSEQ multiplex PCR assay was applied. TCRdb's version of the immuneACCESS table is confined to in-frame rearrangements and falls short of the full clone set. An unresolved V gene accounts for under half of the shortfall where checked; the remainder is of unknown origin. The sample yields some 80,000 clones; about three quarters were counted once. Of the sample, 20% falls within the top ten clones. The specimen was peripheral blood. These receptors all come from a woman of 80 years or more with active or convalescent COVID-19.

This chain links TRBV5-1 with TRBJ1-1; 7 bases agree with TRBD1. Trimming cost V 4 bases and J 0 bases; bases outside gene matches: 12. The V gene's germline CDR1 is SGHRS and CDR2 YFSETQ. The CDR3 totals 17 residues. Here the CDR3 DNA reads TGCGCCAGCAGCCTTGTTGCCAGGGGGGTGCTGAACACTGAAGCTTTCTTT. This encodes CASSLVARGVLNTEAFF.

The chain is built from TRBV10-1 and TRBJ1-5; D is undetermined. The CDR3 is 15 amino acids. Trimming left V 8 bases short and J 2 bases short, with 16 bases between. The germline V gene has CDR1 WNHNN and CDR2 SYGVQD (reference sequence). The CDR3 here is CASPPPGRGNQPQHF. CDR3 nucleotides: TGCGCCAGCCCCCCGCCTGGGCGGGGCAATCAGCCCCAGCATTTT.

This clone was seen a handful of times. This sequence joins TRBV6-5 and TRBJ1-1, with a possible D match to TRBD1 (6 bases). V was clipped by 5 bases and J by 1 base, with 8 bases between them. This CDR3 region has 13 residues. CDR1 is MNHEY, CDR2 SVGAGI, per germline. The CDR3 DNA reads as TGTGCCAGCAGTCGGACAGCGAACACTGAAGCTTTCTTT. This gives the protein CASSRTANTEAFF.

The chain joins TRBV24-1 to TRBJ2-3; 7 bases match TRBD1. The CDR3 totals 16 residues. V lost 3 bases to trimming and J lost 4 bases; unmatched junction nucleotides: 9. CDR1 and CDR2 from the germline V gene are KGHDR and SFDVKD. The CDR3 nucleotides are TGTGCCACCAGTGATCCGGGACAGACCCTCCCAGATACGCAGTATTTT. Its protein is CATSDPGQTLPDTQYF.

The rearrangement uses TRBV19 and TRBJ2-2; D is unresolved. Germline V gene sequence: CDR1 LNHDA, CDR2 SQIVND (reference sequence). The CDR3 is 15 residues long. The V and J ends lost 1 base and 9 bases respectively, with 15 bases between them. The CDR3 protein is CASSIVQIDGRELFF. In DNA, the CDR3 is TGTGCCAGTAGTATAGTACAAATCGATGGCCGGGAGCTGTTTTTT.

The rearrangement links TRBV25-1 to TRBJ1-2; the D gene is possibly TRBD1 (5 bases). The CDR3 consists of 13 residues. The ends were cut back, 5 bases at V and 4 bases at J, with 11 bases in the middle. The germline V gene encodes CDR1 MGHDK and CDR2 SYGVNS. The CDR3 DNA sequence: TGTGCCAGCAGTATCGGGACTGGCTATGGCTACACCTTC. Protein product: CASSIGTGYGYTF.

There are many counts of this clone. The chain is built from TRBV2 and TRBJ1-5; D gene unclear. The germline gives CDR1 SNHLY, CDR2 FYNNEI. CDR3 length equals 13 residues. V lost 1 base and J 3 bases, leaving 4 bases between the germline ends. The CDR3 spells CASSEDTNQPQHF. CDR3 DNA: TGTGCCAGCAGTGAAGACACCAATCAGCCCCAGCATTTT.

CDR3 amino acids: CASRQQGRTYEQYF. The CDR3 DNA reads as TGTGCCAGCAGGCAACAGGGGCGAACCTACGAGCAGTACTTC. The chain combines TRBV2 with TRBJ2-7; TRBD1 aligns across 7 bases. CDR3 length equals 14 residues. Germline V gene sequence: CDR1 SNHLY, CDR2 FYNNEI. J lost 2 bases, V lost 6 bases, and 7 bases had no gene match.

This chain joins TRBV20-1 and TRBJ1-6; tentative D call: TRBD1 (6 bases). This CDR3 spans 13 amino acids. The germline gives CDR1 DFQATT, CDR2 SNEGSKA (reference sequence). With 3 bases removed from V and 9 bases from J, the gap between germline ends came to 12 bases. The CDR3 sequence: CSASGGLFSPLHF. CDR3 bases: TGCAGTGCTAGTGGGGGGCTATTTTCACCCCTCCACTTT.

The rearrangement joins TRBV28 to TRBJ2-7; D is possibly TRBD1 (5 bases). Trimming took 3 bases from V and 5 from J, leaving 11 bases between them. From germline, CDR1 is MDHEN and CDR2 SYDVKM. CDR3 length: 13 amino acids. Here the CDR3 reads CASSLGLSDEQYF. In DNA, the CDR3 is TGTGCCAGCAGTTTGGGGCTTTCGGACGAGCAGTACTTC.

The chain couples TRBV12-3 or TRBV12-4 to TRBJ1-5, with D unresolved. The CDR3 is made up of 13 amino acids. Trimming pared 8 bases from V and 1 base from J, leaving 9 bases between. The CDR3 sequence: CASGSTSNQPQHF. CDR3 sequence (DNA): TGTGCCAGCGGTAGTACGAGCAATCAGCCCCAGCATTTT.

This clone was counted a single time. V usage is TRBV7-2 and J usage is TRBJ1-4; 7 nucleotides agree with TRBD1. There are 14 residues in the CDR3. V lost 2 bases, J lost 11 bases, and 8 bases stayed unmatched. Germline-derived CDR1 and CDR2 are SGHTA and FQGNSA. The CDR3 sequence: CASSLRGQVGKLFF. DNA of the CDR3: TGTGCCAGCAGCTTAAGAGGACAGGTGGGGAAACTGTTTTTT.

This clone was seen a few times. The chain has TRBV6-5 and TRBJ2-5; D call uncertain. The CDR3 covers 13 residues. The germline CDR1 and CDR2 sequences are MNHEY and SVGAGI. The germline V and J ends were trimmed by 4 bases and 4 bases, with 10 bases remaining between them. DNA of the CDR3: TGTGCCAGCAGTTTTAATCTGAGAGAGACCCAGTACTTC. It yields the protein CASSFNLRETQYF.

This chain uses TRBV6-1 with TRBJ2-6; possibly TRBD1 for D (6 bases). From germline, CDR1 is MNHNS and CDR2 SASEGT. V was clipped by 4 bases and J by 3 bases, with 13 bases between them. This CDR3 is 16 amino acids long. This CDR3 is CASSGTGFGGANVLTF. The CDR3 coding sequence is TGTGCCAGCAGTGGAACAGGGTTTGGTGGGGCCAACGTCCTGACTTTC.

The chain combines TRBV7-2 with TRBJ1-5; D perhaps matches TRBD1 (5 bases). V dropped 1 base and J dropped 7 bases, with 14 bases sitting between them. CDR3 length equals 15 residues. Looked up from germline, CDR1 is SGHTA and CDR2 is FQGNSA. This CDR3 is CASSLEAGPGQPQHF. The CDR3 DNA sequence: TGTGCCAGCAGCTTAGAGGCGGGGCCAGGGCAGCCCCAGCATTTT.

The J gene is TRBJ2-3, the V gene TRBV25-1, with 12 bases that match TRBD2. Germline values: CDR1 MGHDK, CDR2 SYGVNS. The CDR3 has 16 amino acids. V dropped 3 bases and J dropped 5; count of bases not matched to a gene: 6. CDR3 in DNA: TGTGCCAGCAGTGACCGACTAGCGGGGGAACAAGATACGCAGTATTTT. This gives the protein CASSDRLAGEQDTQYF.